Reported below is one TCR beta chain. Antigen unknown. The sample belongs to a study of cytomegalovirus exposure and HLA in healthy donors. General study findings and limits: Later examination showed HLA-associated TCR beta chains had greater clonal expansion than equally common others. In a later analysis, the majority of CMV-associated beta chains seemingly showed HLA restriction. Presence/absence analyses assumed roughly uniform sequencing depth across donors. The listing of 150 to 200 TCR beta chains classed them as cytomegalovirus-associated.

The length of the CDR3 is 16 residues. Germline V gene lookup returns CDR1 SGHTA and CDR2 FQGNSA. V was clipped by 6 bases and J by 0 bases; unmatched bases: 7. 60 Vbeta and 13 Jbeta primers were used in PCR. Clones were sequenced by immunoSEQ multiplex PCR, and TCRdb holds only the in-frame ones, with some missing. The data show some 170,000 clones, with roughly 70% seen just once and around 3% held by the top ten. This sequence originates from a male donor in good health and CMV-seronegative. This rearrangement joins TRBV7-2 to TRBJ1-4, with TRBD1 identical over 7 bases. Sequencing was performed on PBMCs. The DNA for the CDR3 is TGTGCCAGCAGTTCGGGACAGTACTCAACTAATGAAAAACTGTTTTTT. It specifies CASSSGQYSTNEKLFF.